Presented here are 28 T cell receptor beta chains from one specimen sequenced in a study of T-cell reconstitution after alpha-beta-depleted transplantation in children. The library targeted TCRbeta and was prepared with unique molecular identifiers. TCRdb passed the PCR reads through MiXCR, listing each CDR3 protein once. The repertoire has some 450,000 distinct CDR3 sequences, around two fifths of them found once; the top ten carry under 30%. The source material was PBMCs, sampled before TCRalphabeta/CD19-depleted stem cell transplant. The origin of the receptors is a girl aged 2 to 10 with aplastic anemia, due to receive a stem cell transplant.

The V and J genes are TRBV7-3 and TRBJ2-1; D gene unclear. The V end lost 1 base, the J end lost 0 bases, and 7 bases lay between the germline ends. The CDR3 has 15 residues. Germline loops: CDR1 SGHTA, CDR2 FQGTGA. CDR3 sequence: CASSLRPDSYNEQFF. The CDR3 DNA is TGTGCCAGCAGCTTAAGGCCCGACTCCTACAATGAGCAGTTCTTC.

J is TRBJ1-2 and V is TRBV20-1; D ambiguous. Per the germline V gene, CDR1 is DFQATT and CDR2 is SNEGSKA (reference sequence). Trimming cost V 3 bases and J 0 bases, with 11 bases left between them. The CDR3 loop spans 14 amino acids. This CDR3 reads CSARYIGANYGYTF. In nucleotides, the CDR3 is TGCAGTGCTAGGTATATAGGAGCTAACTATGGCTACACCTTC.

This chain connects TRBV12-3 or TRBV12-4 to TRBJ2-6; no definite D call. This CDR3 has 12 amino acids. With 4 bases removed from V and 13 bases from J, the gap between germline ends came to 11 bases. CDR3 in amino acids: CASSWWGRVLTF. CDR3 nucleotide sequence: TGTGCCAGCAGTTGGTGGGGTCGGGTCCTGACTTTC.

The table lists this clonotype with many counts. The chain has TRBV28 and TRBJ2-3, with 9 positions matching TRBD2. Germline lookup yields CDR1 MDHEN and CDR2 SYDVKM. The V segment lost 6 bases and the J segment 7 bases; nucleotides outside the gene matches: 11. The CDR3 consists of 15 residues. The CDR3 here is CASSYRGRGTYTQYF. Written as DNA, the CDR3 is TGTGCCAGCAGCTACCGCGGGAGGGGAACTTATACGCAGTATTTT.

The chain has TRBV19 and TRBJ2-1; no firm D call. The V and J ends lost 9 bases and 8 bases respectively, with 5 bases between them. Germline lookup yields CDR1 LNHDA and CDR2 SQIVND (reference sequence). The CDR3 is 9 amino acids. The CDR3 loop is CARNHEQFF. The CDR3 DNA reads TGTGCCAGGAACCATGAGCAGTTCTTC.

A single count supports this clonotype. This sequence joins TRBV12-3 or TRBV12-4 and TRBJ2-2; D is unresolved. CDR3 length: 12 residues. V was cut by 6 bases and J by 8 bases, with 10 bases left in between. CDR3 bases: TGTGCCAGCAGGGGCTCGGATGGGGAGCTGTTTTTT. Protein sequence: CASRGSDGELFF.

The chain employs TRBV7-9 and TRBJ2-4; TRBD1 matches at 10 bases. The V gene's germline CDR1 is SEHNR and CDR2 FQNEAQ (reference sequence). This CDR3 has 16 amino acids. The V segment lost 4 bases and the J segment 2 bases; nucleotides outside the gene matches: 5. The CDR3 DNA reads TGTGCCAGCAGCTCGGGGACAGGGGAGTCCAAAAACATTCAGTACTTC. This sequence encodes CASSSGTGESKNIQYF.

The chain combines TRBV28 with TRBJ2-6; D remains ambiguous. Germline V CDR1 and CDR2: MDHEN, SYDVKM. The V and J ends lost 8 bases and 0 bases respectively, with 5 bases between them. This CDR3 region has 13 residues. For the CDR3, the DNA is TGTGCCAGCTATTTCTCTGGGGCCAACGTCCTGACTTTC. Translated, it gives CASYFSGANVLTF. Based on the CDR3 plus reference TRBV28 and TRBJ2-6, the full variable domain is DVKVTQSSRYLVKRTGEKVFLECVQDMDHENMFWYRQDPGLGLRLIYFSYDVKMKEKGDIPEGYSVSREKKERFSLILESASTNQTSMYLCASYFSGANVLTFGAGSRLTVL.

V and J are TRBV2 and TRBJ2-1, with 9 positions matching TRBD2. The junction had 10 bases not matched to a gene; V was cut back by 8 bases and J by 2 bases. Germline V lookup: CDR1 SNHLY, CDR2 FYNNEI. The CDR3 has 16 residues. This chain's CDR3 is CASGERSGGPYNEQFF. Here the CDR3 DNA reads TGTGCCAGCGGGGAACGGAGCGGGGGGCCCTACAATGAGCAGTTCTTC.

The V and J genes are TRBV5-1 and TRBJ1-2; D is possibly TRBD1 (5 bases). The V gene's germline CDR1 is SGHRS and CDR2 YFSETQ. V was clipped by 4 bases and J by 0 bases, with 10 bases between them. The CDR3 loop spans 14 amino acids. The CDR3 nucleotides are TGCGCCAGCAGCCTGGGACTTTCTAACTATGGCTACACCTTC. Protein product: CASSLGLSNYGYTF.

J is TRBJ2-7 and V is TRBV27, with 8 positions matching TRBD1. CDR1 is MNHEY, CDR2 SMNVEV, per germline (reference sequence). The CDR3 loop spans 14 amino acids. J gave up 4 bases and V 5 bases, and 7 bases lay outside the gene matches. The CDR3 coding sequence is TGTGCCAGCAGTCCGGACAGGGAAGAATACGAGCAGTACTTC. Encoded protein: CASSPDREEYEQYF.

This chain joins TRBV5-5 and TRBJ2-7; maybe TRBD1 (6 bases). V was clipped by 1 base and J by 9 bases, with 20 bases between them. CDR1 is SGHKS, CDR2 YYEKEE, per germline (reference sequence). There are 15 residues in the CDR3. The CDR3 here is CASSLIVQGLAGQYF. CDR3 coding DNA: TGTGCCAGCAGCTTGATCGTACAGGGTCTCGCCGGGCAGTACTTC.

This clonotype has ten or more counts. The chain uses TRBV28 and TRBJ2-1; D might be TRBD1 or TRBD2, each matching 5 bases. The V gene lost 8 bases and the J gene lost 1 base, with 12 bases spanning the gap. This CDR3 has 14 amino acids. The V gene's germline CDR1 is MDHEN and CDR2 SYDVKM. The CDR3 here is CASSGTPSYNEQFF. CDR3 coding DNA: TGTGCCAGCTCCGGGACCCCGTCCTACAATGAGCAGTTCTTC.

This clonotype was recorded once. A much larger clone differs by one base, so this may be a read error. The chain has TRBV6-1 and TRBJ1-5, with a weak D call TRBD1 (5 bases). There are 16 residues in the CDR3. The germline gives CDR1 MNHNS, CDR2 SASEGT. V lost 0 bases to trimming and J lost 2 bases, with 11 bases between them. The CDR3 sequence: CASSEAAGVCNQPQHF. CDR3 DNA sequence: TGTGCCAGCAGTGAAGCGGCGGGGGTGTGCAATCAGCCCCAGCATTTT.

This clonotype has just one count. The V and J genes are TRBV29-1 and TRBJ2-7, with D possibly matching TRBD2 (6 bases). Germline CDR1 reads SQVTM; CDR2 reads ANQGSEA. V lost 4 bases and J 1 base, leaving 17 bases between the germline ends. The CDR3 spans 15 residues. CDR3 nucleotide sequence: TGCAGCGTTGTCCTGCCGGCGGGATTATCCTACGAGCAGTACTTC. This gives the protein CSVVLPAGLSYEQYF.

This clonotype came up once. The J gene is TRBJ2-3, the V gene TRBV7-8, with 15 nucleotides matching TRBD2. The CDR3 is 16 amino acids. The V gene end was trimmed by 5 bases and the J gene end by 6 bases; junction bases not matched to a gene: 6. Germline values: CDR1 SGHVS, CDR2 FQNEAQ. CDR3: CASSGWTSGGVDTQYF. CDR3 sequence (DNA): TGTGCCAGCAGCGGCTGGACTAGCGGGGGGGTGGATACGCAGTATTTT.

The CDR3 sequence is CASTGGLADRYNEQFF. CDR3 DNA sequence: TGTGCCAGCACCGGAGGGCTAGCGGACAGATACAATGAGCAGTTCTTC. The chain employs TRBV5-4 and TRBJ2-1, with D possibly being TRBD2 (7 bases). The ends were cut back, 6 bases at V and 4 bases at J, with 20 bases in the middle. Germline CDR1 is SGHNT and CDR2 is YYREEE (reference sequence). CDR3 length equals 16 residues.

CDR3 DNA sequence: TGTGCCAGCAGTCCCCCGGGCCTGAGGGGCTACACCTTC. Translating it yields CASSPPGLRGYTF. The V gene is TRBV27, the J gene TRBJ1-2; D gene ambiguous. There are 13 residues in the CDR3. Deletions cut 5 bases from V and 8 bases from J, with 15 bases between. Germline CDR1 is MNHEY and CDR2 is SMNVEV (reference sequence).

The table lists this clonotype with many counts. V usage is TRBV12-3 or TRBV12-4 and J usage is TRBJ2-2; possible D gene TRBD2, 6 bases. The length of the CDR3 is 14 residues. V was clipped by 6 bases and J by 10 bases, with 18 bases between them. CDR3 sequence reads: CASRSGTHLAELFF. The CDR3 region has the DNA TGTGCCAGCAGGTCCGGGACTCACCTTGCGGAGCTGTTTTTT.

The sample holds a few counts of this clonotype. This chain connects TRBV18 to TRBJ1-2, with D unresolved. The CDR3 has 14 residues. The V and J ends lost 3 bases and 4 bases respectively, with 12 bases between them. Germline V gene sequence: CDR1 KGHSH, CDR2 LQKENI. Here the CDR3 reads CASSPSGFGYGYTF. The CDR3 nucleotides read TGTGCCAGCTCACCGTCGGGTTTCGGCTATGGCTACACCTTC.

CDR3 coding DNA: TGTGCCAGCAGCTTAACTGCGGACGGAACTGAAGCTTTCTTT. Translated: CASSLTADGTEAFF. The rearrangement links TRBV3-1 to TRBJ1-1; D unresolved. V was clipped by 5 bases and J by 5 bases, with 15 bases between them. Germline CDR1 LGHDT, CDR2 YNNKEL (reference sequence). The CDR3 is made up of 14 amino acids.

This sequence joins TRBV3-1 and TRBJ2-3; either TRBD1 or TRBD2 may fit D (5 bases each). This CDR3 is 14 amino acids long. Germline V gene sequence: CDR1 LGHDT, CDR2 YNNKEL (reference sequence). Deletions cut 5 bases from V and 2 bases from J, with 11 bases between. This CDR3 reads CASSVRDLTDTQYF. As DNA, the CDR3 is TGTGCCAGCAGCGTCCGGGACCTCACAGATACGCAGTATTTT.

J is TRBJ2-7 and V is TRBV10-3; 9 nucleotides line up with TRBD1. The CDR3 covers 12 residues. Germline lookup yields CDR1 ENHRY and CDR2 SYGVKD. The V gene end was trimmed by 8 bases and the J gene end by 4 bases; junction bases not matched to a gene: 3. This chain's CDR3 is CAIRDREYEQYF. The CDR3 nucleotides read TGTGCCATCCGGGACAGGGAGTACGAGCAGTACTTC.

This chain uses TRBV5-1 with TRBJ2-7, with 10 bases matching TRBD1. Trimming at V came to 2 bases and at J to 5 bases, leaving 4 bases not matched to a gene. Per germline, CDR1 SGHRS and CDR2 YFSETQ. The CDR3 runs to 14 residues. The CDR3 DNA reads TGCGCCAGCAGCTTTGGGACAGGGGTCCACGAGCAGTACTTC. It specifies CASSFGTGVHEQYF. The full variable domain, in which reference TRBV5-1 and TRBJ2-7 provide the parts outside the CDR3, is KAGVTQTPRYLIKTRGQQVTLSCSPISGHRSVSWYQQTPGQGLQFLFEYFSETQRNKGNFPGRFSGRQFSNSRSEMNVSTLELGDSALYLCASSFGTGVHEQYFGPGTRLTVT.

This clonotype occurred a few times. Here the CDR3 reads CAISTTSTDTQYF. CDR3 coding DNA: TGTGCCATCAGTACCACGAGCACAGATACGCAGTATTTT. The V gene is TRBV10-3, the J gene TRBJ2-3; D ambiguous. The germline CDR1 and CDR2 sequences are ENHRY and SYGVKD. Deletions cut 5 bases from V and 0 bases from J, with 6 bases between. This CDR3 is built from 13 residues.

This chain links TRBV12-3 or TRBV12-4 with TRBJ2-1, with TRBD2 matching over 10 bases. V was pared by 4 bases and J by 9 bases, with 9 bases of the junction left unmatched. The CDR3 sequence is 15 residues long. CDR3 loop: CASSSGASGSTEQFF. As DNA, the CDR3 is TGTGCCAGCAGTTCCGGGGCTAGCGGGAGCACTGAGCAGTTCTTC.

This clonotype was picked up one time. The chain couples TRBV20-1 to TRBJ2-5; 8 positions match TRBD2. Germline values: CDR1 DFQATT, CDR2 SNEGSKA (reference sequence). The CDR3 runs to 14 residues. The J segment lost 2 bases and the V segment lost 6 bases, leaving 8 bases of the junction unmatched. The CDR3 here is CSARTSRPQETQYF. CDR3 coding DNA: TGCAGTGCAAGGACTAGCCGGCCACAAGAGACCCAGTACTTC.

This chain links TRBV6-5 with TRBJ2-1; TRBD2 is a possible D gene (7 bases). CDR1 is MNHEY and CDR2 is SVGAGI in the germline V gene. CDR3 size: 16 residues. Deletions cut 3 bases from V and 7 bases from J, with 19 bases between. The DNA for the CDR3 is TGTGCCAGCAGTTATACAACCGGGGGGCGCGGGAATGAGCAGTTCTTC. As protein: CASSYTTGGRGNEQFF.